This T cell receptor beta chain was recovered during a study of blood T cell repertoires in COVID-19. About the research overall: From the United States, Italy and Spain came samples of acute and convalescent COVID-19.

CDR1 is SGHRS and CDR2 is YFSETQ in the germline V gene. Trimming removed 0 bases from V and 7 bases from J, with 11 bases in between. The CDR3 covers 15 residues. Per the authors' pipeline: Reference gene primer amplification in the assay estimated nucleated cell counts. Clones were read by immunoSEQ multiplex PCR, and TCRdb kept only the in-frame ones, dropping some. V, J and clone size reflect that table, while D and trimming were determined from the DNA. The sample holds under 250,000 clones, around 87% seen once. This TCR derives from a woman between 18 and 29 years old in a cohort exposed to, infected with or recovered from COVID-19 (not recorded which). The genes are TRBV5-1 and TRBJ1-6; no definite D call. Sequenced: PBMCs or T cells enriched from blood (not recorded which). In DNA form, the CDR3 reads TGCGCCAGCAGCTTGGGTGTCAGGTCGAATTCACCCCTCCACTTT. Encoded protein: CASSLGVRSNSPLHF.